The subject of this entry is one T cell receptor (beta chain). The data were obtained in a study of T cell changes during pregnancy in multiple sclerosis. This CDR3 is built from 15 residues. V was cut by 0 bases and J by 2 bases, with 11 bases left in between. CDR1 and CDR2 (germline): SEHNR, FQNEAQ (reference sequence). TCRdb keeps only in-frame clones here, not all; method: immunoSEQ multiplex PCR. The table lists about 70,000 clones, 85% to 95% of them singletons. Source: peripheral blood, taken in the second trimester of pregnancy. V and J are TRBV7-9 and TRBJ2-7, with D tentatively TRBD2 (6 bases). This receptor was identified in a female donor in good health, enrolled as a control in a pregnancy study. DNA of the CDR3: TGTGCCAGCAGCTTAGCAGGAGGGCTGGCCTACGAGCAGTACTTC. Protein sequence: CASSLAGGLAYEQYF.